This T cell receptor beta chain was captured in a study of blood T cells in healthy people across ages. Germline CDR1 LGHDT, CDR2 YNNKEL (reference sequence). With V trimmed by 0 bases and J by 7 bases, 3 bases remained unmatched. This CDR3 spans 14 amino acids. For the second PCR, which ran for 7 to 11 cycles, a sample-barcoded 5' primer and a J-beta primer mix were used. TCRdb reprocessed the 5' RACE reads with MiXCR, giving one entry per CDR3 protein. The sample carries 750,000 or so distinct CDR3 sequences, roughly 25% recorded once. These records were also assigned to another study, of T cells of mothers and their children.

The V call is TRBV3-1, the J call TRBJ2-1; 7 nucleotides align to TRBD2. Input material: blood. The receptor's source is a boy under 18 in good health. The CDR3 spells CASSQDWTRNEQFF. CDR3 bases: TGTGCCAGCAGCCAAGATTGGACTAGAAATGAGCAGTTCTTC.